A single TCR beta chain is shown here with its context. The ends were cut back, 6 bases at V and 4 bases at J, with 4 bases in the middle. This CDR3 is 11 amino acids long. Germline-derived CDR1 and CDR2 are MNHEY and SVGAGI. This entry is derived from a study of siplizumab effects on memory and regulatory T cells. Libraries were prepared by immunoSEQ multiplex PCR; TCRdb keeps only in-frame clonotypes and omits some of them. The table shows fewer than 85,000 clones, with 85% to 95% occurring only once. The gene calls are TRBV6-5 and TRBJ1-3; no reliable D call. Sequencing was carried out using CD8+ T cells sorted from blood. This TCR was recovered from a human donor in good health. The CDR3 DNA sequence: TGTGCCAGCAGCCGAGGAAACACCATATATTTT. This encodes CASSRGNTIYF.